This T cell receptor beta chain emerged from a study of T cells after yellow fever vaccination. Findings of the study overall: Compared with primary, the secondary response was weaker and peaked at day 5, not 15.

The study made its TCR cDNA through 5'RACE template switching. That step introduced a universal primer site along with UMIs. TCRdb passed the 5' RACE reads through MiXCR, listing each CDR3 protein once. This table holds around 320,000 distinct CDR3 sequences, about 10% found once. Notes on this clonotype: Its antigen is not known.

Germline V gives CDR1 SGHRS, CDR2 YFSETQ. Trimming took 3 bases from V and 2 from J; bases not matched to a gene: 5. CDR3 size: 15 residues. The receptor was isolated from a man younger than 30 who received the YFV17D yellow fever vaccine. This chain uses TRBV5-1 with TRBJ2-3, with 8 bases aligning to TRBD2. Material: CD4+ T cells sorted from PBMCs, obtained 45 days after the yellow fever booster vaccination. The CDR3 DNA reads TGCGCCAGCAGCTCTGCGGGGGGCACCACAGATACGCAGTATTTT. Translated: CASSSAGGTTDTQYF.